This TCR beta chain was sequenced in a study of regulatory dendritic cells for organ transplantation. Study-wide points: Regulatory dendritic cells appeared to expand memory CD8+ clones less than mature ones.

Germline V gene data show CDR1 as SQVTM and CDR2 as ANQGSEA. The CDR3 is 12 residues long. Germline trimming cut 0 bases from V and 10 bases from J; bases unmatched to any gene: 4. With regard to this clone: Antigen: not known.

Sequenced by immunoSEQ multiplex PCR; TCRdb stores in-frame clones only, minus some. There are about 29,000 clones in the sample; about 80% occur only once, and 2% to 2.5% lies in the top ten. This clonotype was sampled from a human donor in good health. The sequenced sample was memory CD4+ T cells from blood. Subset noted: CD45RO+ memory T cells. The rearrangement joins TRBV29-1 to TRBJ1-1, with TRBD1 matching 8 bases. The CDR3 coding sequence is TGCAGCGTTGAAGATGGGGGGACAGGAGCTTTCTTT. Amino acid sequence: CSVEDGGTGAFF.